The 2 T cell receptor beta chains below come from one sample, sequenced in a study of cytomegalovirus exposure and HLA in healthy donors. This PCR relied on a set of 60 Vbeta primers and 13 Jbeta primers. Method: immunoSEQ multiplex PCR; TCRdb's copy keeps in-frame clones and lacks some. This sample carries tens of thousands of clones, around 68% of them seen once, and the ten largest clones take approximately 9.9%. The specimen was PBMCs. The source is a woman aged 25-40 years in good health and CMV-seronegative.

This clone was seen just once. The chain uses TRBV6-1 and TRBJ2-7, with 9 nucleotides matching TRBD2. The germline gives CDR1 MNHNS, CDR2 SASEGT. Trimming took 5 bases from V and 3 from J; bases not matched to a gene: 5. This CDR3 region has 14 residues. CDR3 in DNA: TGTGCCAGCAGTCGTAGCGGGGGTAGCTACGAGCAGTACTTC. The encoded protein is CASSRSGGSYEQYF.

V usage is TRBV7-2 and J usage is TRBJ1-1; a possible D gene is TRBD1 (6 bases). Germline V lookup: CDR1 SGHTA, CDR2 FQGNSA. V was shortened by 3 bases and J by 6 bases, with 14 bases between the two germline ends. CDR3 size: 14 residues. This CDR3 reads CASSFAQGVAEAFF. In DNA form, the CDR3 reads TGTGCCAGCAGCTTCGCACAGGGTGTCGCTGAAGCTTTCTTT.